The clone carrying this T cell receptor beta chain has just a few counts. The antigen remains undetermined. TCRdb processed the 5' RACE reads anew with MiXCR; each CDR3 protein has one entry. The sample lists hundreds of thousands of distinct CDR3 sequences; less than 15% were seen once. CDR3 length: 11 residues. The V end was cut by 7 bases, the J end by 9 bases, with 13 bases between. CDR1 is SQVTM, CDR2 ANQGSEA, per germline. The sample comes from a study of T cells after yellow fever vaccination. The study, taken as a whole, reports: Clones from primary vaccination mostly reappeared after the booster (over 95% CD4, 88% CD8). Abundant clonotypes from the bulk population could contaminate FACS-sorted repertoires.

The sequence came from a young man who received the YFV17D yellow fever vaccine. The V and J genes are TRBV29-1 and TRBJ2-1, with a possible D match to TRBD2 (5 bases). Sample: PBMCs, taken on the day of the yellow fever booster vaccination. CDR3 loop: CSGEIAREQFF. The CDR3 DNA follows: TGCAGCGGTGAGATAGCGCGTGAGCAGTTCTTC.